This T cell receptor (beta chain) stems from a study of CD8+ T cells in alopecia areata. The study, taken as a whole, reports: Unlike in mice, where it was clearer, TCR sharing across patients was less clear, possibly HLA-related.

This clone was detected a few times. Its antigen is unknown. Trimming removed 6 bases from V and 4 bases from J, with 16 bases in between. From germline, CDR1 is MNHEY and CDR2 SMNVEV (reference sequence). The CDR3 covers 14 residues. cDNA prepared by RNA extraction and subsequent reverse transcription served as the template for sequencing. The repertoire was sequenced with immunoSEQ multiplex PCR; TCRdb's copy has only in-frame clones and lacks some. In the table there are roughly 120,000 clones, 55% to 70% of which are singletons. The source is a human donor in good health. What was sequenced was CD4+ T cells sorted from blood. The chain has TRBV27 and TRBJ2-7; weak D call: TRBD1 (6 bases). This CDR3 is CASSSVRGTYEQYF. The CDR3 DNA follows: TGTGCCAGCAGCTCCGTTAGGGGGACGTACGAGCAGTACTTC.